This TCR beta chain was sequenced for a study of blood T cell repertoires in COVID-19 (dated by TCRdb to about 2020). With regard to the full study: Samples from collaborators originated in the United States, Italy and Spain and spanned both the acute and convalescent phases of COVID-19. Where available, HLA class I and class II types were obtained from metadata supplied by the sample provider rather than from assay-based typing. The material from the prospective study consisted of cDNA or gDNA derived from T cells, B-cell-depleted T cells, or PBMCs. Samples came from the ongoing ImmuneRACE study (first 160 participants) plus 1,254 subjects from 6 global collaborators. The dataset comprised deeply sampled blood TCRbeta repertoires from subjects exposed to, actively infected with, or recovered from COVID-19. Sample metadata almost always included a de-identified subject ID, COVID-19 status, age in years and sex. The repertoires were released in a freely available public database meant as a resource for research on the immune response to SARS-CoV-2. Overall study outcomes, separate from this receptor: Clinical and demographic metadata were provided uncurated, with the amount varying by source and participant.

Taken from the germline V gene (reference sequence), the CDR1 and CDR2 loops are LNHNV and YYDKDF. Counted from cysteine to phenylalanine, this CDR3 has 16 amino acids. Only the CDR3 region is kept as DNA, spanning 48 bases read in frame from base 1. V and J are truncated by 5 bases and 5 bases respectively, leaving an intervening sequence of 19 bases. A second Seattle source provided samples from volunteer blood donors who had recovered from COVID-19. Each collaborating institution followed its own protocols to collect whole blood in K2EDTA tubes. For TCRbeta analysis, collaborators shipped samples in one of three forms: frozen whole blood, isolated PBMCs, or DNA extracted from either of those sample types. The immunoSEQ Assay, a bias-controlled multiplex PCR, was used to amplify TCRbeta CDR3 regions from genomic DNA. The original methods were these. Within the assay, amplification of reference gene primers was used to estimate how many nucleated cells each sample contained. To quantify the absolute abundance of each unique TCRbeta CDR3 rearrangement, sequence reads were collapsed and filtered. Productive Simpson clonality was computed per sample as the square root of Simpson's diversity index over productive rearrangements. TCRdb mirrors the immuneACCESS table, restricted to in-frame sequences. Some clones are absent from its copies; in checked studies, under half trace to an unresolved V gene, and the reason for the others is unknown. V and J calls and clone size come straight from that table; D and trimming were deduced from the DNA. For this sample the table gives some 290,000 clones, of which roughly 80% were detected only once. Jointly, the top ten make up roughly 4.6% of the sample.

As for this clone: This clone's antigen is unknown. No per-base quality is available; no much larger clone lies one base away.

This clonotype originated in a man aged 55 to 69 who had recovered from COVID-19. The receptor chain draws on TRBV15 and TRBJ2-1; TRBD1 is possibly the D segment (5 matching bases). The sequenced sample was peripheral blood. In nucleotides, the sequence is TGTGCCACCAGCCTAACCCCGACAGCGATGAACAATGAGCAGTTCTTC. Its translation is CATSLTPTAMNNEQFF.